The 3 T cell receptor beta chains below were found in one sample sequenced in a study of graft-versus-host responses after intestinal transplantation. Assay used: immunoSEQ multiplex PCR; TCRdb lists only in-frame clones, some missing. The sample holds roughly 89,000 clones, about nine tenths seen once. Antigen specificity for these receptors is unknown. Sequences were derived from unstimulated CD4+ T cells sorted from spleen or lymph node cells, sampled before intestinal transplant. The receptors shown here come from a human donor who received an intestinal transplant.

The gene calls are TRBV2 and TRBJ2-1; D remains ambiguous. Per germline, CDR1 SNHLY and CDR2 FYNNEI. V lost 3 bases, J lost 5 bases, and 11 bases lay in between. The CDR3 has 14 residues. Here the CDR3 reads CASSELVLDNEQFF. The CDR3 DNA follows: TGTGCCAGCAGTGAGTTAGTACTCGACAATGAGCAGTTCTTC.

J is TRBJ2-7 and V is TRBV5-6, with TRBD1 matching 10 bases. The CDR3 is 15 amino acids. The trim removed 3 bases at V and 7 bases at J, leaving 10 bases unmatched. Germline assignment: CDR1 SGHDT and CDR2 YYEEEE. The CDR3 is CASSSRGQGLEEQYF. The CDR3 nucleotides read TGTGCCAGCAGCTCCAGGGGACAGGGGTTGGAGGAGCAGTACTTC.

The CDR3 region is CASGLIGEHNEQFF. For the CDR3, the DNA is TGTGCTAGTGGTTTGATCGGGGAACACAATGAGCAGTTCTTC. The chain carries TRBV12-5 and TRBJ2-1, with D possibly TRBD2 on 5 matching bases. Germline loops: CDR1 LGHNT, CDR2 FRNRAP. The V end was cut by 2 bases, the J end by 5 bases, with 10 bases between. This CDR3 has 14 amino acids. The whole variable domain, remainder taken from reference TRBV12-5 and TRBJ2-1, is DARVTQTPRHKVTEMGQEVTMRCQPILGHNTVFWYRQTMMQGLELLAYFRNRAPLDDSGMPKDRFSAEMPDATLATLKIQPSEPRDSAVYFCASGLIGEHNEQFFGPGTRLTVL.